This TCR beta chain emerged from a study of CD4+ T cells in melanoma. Study-wide results and limits: Neoantigen-specific CD4+ T cells in melanoma reportedly had diverse differentiation states. A reported correlation linked neoantigen-specific CD4+ T cells to CD8+, macrophage and B cell function.

The CDR3 is made up of 12 amino acids. Trimming pared 6 bases from V and 8 bases from J, leaving 11 bases between. CDR1 MGHRA and CDR2 YSYEKL come from the germline V gene. Concerning this clone: Its specificity is not known.

Sequencing used immunoSEQ multiplex PCR; TCRdb keeps in-frame clones, though not all of them. The sample shows 9,500 to 11,000 clones, around 84% of them seen only once. This clonotype originated in a human donor with melanoma. The V call is TRBV4-1, the J call TRBJ2-1; no reliable D call. Sequencing input: cells from a culture (not recorded whether cultured in vitro). CDR3 sequence reads: CASRAMEDEQFF. Written as DNA, the CDR3 is TGCGCCAGCAGGGCAATGGAAGATGAGCAGTTCTTC.